Presented here are 2 T cell receptor beta chains from one specimen sequenced in a study of cytomegalovirus exposure and HLA in healthy donors. PCR used 60 Vbeta primers and 13 Jbeta primers. Only in-frame clones appear in the TCRdb table, and some are missing; sequencing was by immunoSEQ multiplex PCR. Of approximately 180,000 clones in the sample, 9.5% to 15% are singletons; the top ten hold under 10%. Sequencing was carried out using PBMCs. The origin of the receptors is a man aged 45-65 years in good health and CMV-seropositive.

The chain carries TRBV7-8 and TRBJ2-6, with 10 nucleotides matching TRBD1. The CDR3 has 18 residues. Germline CDR1 SGHVS, CDR2 FQNEAQ. Trimming at V came to 4 bases and at J to 2 bases, leaving 8 bases not matched to a gene. CDR3 amino acids: CASSSTGQGRAGANVLTF. The CDR3 nucleotides read TGTGCCAGCAGCTCAACGGGACAGGGGAGAGCTGGGGCCAACGTCCTGACTTTC.

The chain joins TRBV7-9 to TRBJ1-3; the D is unclear. Per the germline V gene, CDR1 is SEHNR and CDR2 is FQNEAQ (reference sequence). The germline V and J ends were trimmed by 6 bases and 2 bases, with 5 bases remaining between them. The CDR3 loop spans 12 amino acids. This CDR3 is CASSQTGNTIYF. DNA of the CDR3: TGTGCCAGCAGTCAAACTGGAAACACCATATATTTT.